The rows below give T cell receptor beta chains drawn from one sample of a study of breast tumors, draining lymph nodes, adjacent tissues. TCRdb reprocessed the multiplex PCR reads via MiXCR and lists one record per CDR3 protein. Here the sample spans about 200,000 distinct CDR3 sequences, around 33% being singletons. Sequencing input: axillary lymph node tissue. The receptors were sampled from a female donor with breast cancer. Some clones in this sample may be carry-over from other donors' samples. Both conserved end residues are part of each CDR3. The order of the fields is J gene, D gene, V gene, clone size, CDR3 protein, CDR3 DNA. D genes are given only for firm matches. The size entry is marked missing in some rows and otherwise reads once, few, many or a size class.

>TRBJ2-5|TRBD2|TRBV15|NA
CATSSTLRLAGGQETQYF
TGTGCCACCAGCAGCACTCTCAGACTAGCGGGAGGCCAAGAGACCCAGTACTTC
>TRBJ2-5|TRBD1|TRBV7-8|NA
CASSSPPRGRETQYF
TGTGCCAGCAGCTCACCACCGAGGGGGCGGGAGACCCAGTACTTC
>TRBJ2-2|NA|TRBV24-1|NA
CATRGDANTGELFF
TGTGCCACCAGAGGAGATGCGAACACCGGGGAGCTGTTTTTT
>TRBJ1-6|TRBD1|TRBV9|NA
CASSASGGGTVSSPLHF
TGTGCCAGCAGCGCATCAGGTGGTGGGACAGTTAGTTCACCCCTCCACTTT
>TRBJ2-1|NA|TRBV20-1|many
CSARADDEQFF
TGCAGTGCTAGGGCAGACGATGAGCAGTTCTTC
>TRBJ2-7|NA|TRBV7-9|many
CASSGTRFQEQYF
TGTGCCAGCTCGGGGACTCGCTTTCAAGAGCAGTACTTC
>TRBJ2-3|NA|TRBV5-5|many
CASSSSHTQYF
TGTGCCAGCAGTTCTTCCCATACGCAGTATTTT
>TRBJ2-3|TRBD1|TRBV2|NA
CASSPRDSSTDTQYF
TGTGCCAGCAGTCCACGGGACAGTAGCACAGATACGCAGTATTTT
>TRBJ2-1|TRBD2|TRBV6-1|few
CASRRGGSGSEQFF
TGTGCCAGCAGGAGAGGGGGTAGCGGGAGTGAGCAGTTCTTC
>TRBJ2-7|NA|TRBV6-1|many
CASSEGPYRALTYEQYF
TGTGCCAGCAGTGAAGGTCCTTACAGGGCCCTTACCTACGAGCAGTACTTC
>TRBJ1-4|NA|TRBV5-1|NA
CASSLESGSNEKLFF
TGCGCCAGCAGCTTGGAGTCAGGGTCTAATGAAAAACTGTTTTTT
>TRBJ2-2|TRBD2|TRBV9|many
CASSVAGGYGELFF
TGTGCCAGCAGCGTAGCGGGAGGGTACGGGGAGCTGTTTTTT
>TRBJ1-4|NA|TRBV5-4|NA
CASSTGGPGAGNEKLFF
TGTGCCAGCAGCACCGGAGGGCCGGGGGCGGGTAATGAAAAGCTGTTTTTT
>TRBJ1-2|NA|TRBV4-2|many
CASSQEGLSWARGDYGYTF
TGTGCCAGCAGCCAAGAGGGCCTTTCTTGGGCCAGGGGAGACTATGGCTACACCTTC